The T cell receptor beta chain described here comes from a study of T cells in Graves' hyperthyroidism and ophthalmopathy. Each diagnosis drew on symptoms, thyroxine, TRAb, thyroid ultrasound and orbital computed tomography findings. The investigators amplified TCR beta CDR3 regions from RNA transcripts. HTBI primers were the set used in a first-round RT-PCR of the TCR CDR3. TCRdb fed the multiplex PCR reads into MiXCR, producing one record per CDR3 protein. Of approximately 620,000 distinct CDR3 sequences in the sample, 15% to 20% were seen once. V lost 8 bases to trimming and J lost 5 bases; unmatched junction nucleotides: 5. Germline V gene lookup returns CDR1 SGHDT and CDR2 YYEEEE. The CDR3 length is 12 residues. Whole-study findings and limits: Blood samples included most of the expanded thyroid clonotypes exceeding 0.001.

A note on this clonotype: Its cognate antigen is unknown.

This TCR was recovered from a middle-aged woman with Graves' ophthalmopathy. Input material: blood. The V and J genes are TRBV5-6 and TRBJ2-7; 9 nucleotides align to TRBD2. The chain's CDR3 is CASSSGMDEQYF. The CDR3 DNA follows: TGTGCCAGTTCTAGCGGGATGGACGAGCAGTACTTC.